The 15 T cell receptor beta chains below were found in one sample sequenced in a study of blood T cell repertoires in COVID-19. Here immunoSEQ multiplex PCR was the method, and the copy in TCRdb shows in-frame clones only, minus some. Of approximately 89,000 clones in the sample, about four fifths are singletons; the top ten hold 6.3%. The specimen was peripheral blood. These receptors all come from a man aged 65 to 85 with COVID-19, enrolled during active disease.

The rearrangement uses TRBV20-1 and TRBJ2-1; D may be TRBD2 (6 bases). This CDR3 region has 11 residues. V was cut by 2 bases and J by 7 bases, with 6 bases left in between. CDR1 DFQATT and CDR2 SNEGSKA come from the germline V gene (reference sequence). DNA of the CDR3: TGCAGTGCTAGAAGCGGGAATGAGCAGTTCTTC. Protein: CSARSGNEQFF.

The J gene is TRBJ2-7, the V gene TRBV11-3; 7 nucleotides line up with TRBD2. V lost 5 bases, J lost 2 bases, and 9 bases stayed unmatched. CDR3 length equals 15 residues. The germline V gene encodes CDR1 SGHNT and CDR2 YENEEA. Written as DNA, the CDR3 is TGTGCCAGCAGCGTAGGAGTCGGGGGGACCTACGAGCAGTACTTC. Protein product: CASSVGVGGTYEQYF.

The chain uses TRBV29-1 and TRBJ2-6; 10 positions agree with TRBD1. V gave up 6 bases and J gave up 1 base; unmatched junction bases: 3. The germline V gene encodes CDR1 SQVTM and CDR2 ANQGSEA. This CDR3 spans 15 amino acids. CDR3 nucleotides: TGCAGCGTGTTGGGACAGGGGTCTGGGGCCAACGTCCTGACTTTC. It specifies CSVLGQGSGANVLTF. Full variable domain (remainder filled in from reference TRBV29-1 and TRBJ2-6): SAVISQKPSRDICQRGTSLTIQCQVDSQVTMMFWYRQQPGQSLTLIATANQGSEATYESGFVIDKFPISRPNLTFSTLTVSNMSPEDSSIYLCSVLGQGSGANVLTFGAGSRLTVL.

The J gene is TRBJ2-2, the V gene TRBV28; tentative D call: TRBD2 (5 bases). Germline assignment: CDR1 MDHEN and CDR2 SYDVKM. Trimming took 7 bases from V and 2 from J, leaving 14 bases between them. The CDR3 contains 15 residues. CDR3 residues: CASNARTGNTGELFF. In DNA form, the CDR3 reads TGTGCCAGCAATGCCCGGACGGGAAACACCGGGGAGCTGTTTTTT.

The chain has TRBV4-3 and TRBJ1-2; 8 bases fit TRBD1. The germline V gene encodes CDR1 LGHNA and CDR2 YSLEER. After removal of 5 bases from V and 4 bases from J, the junction contained 0 bases not matched to a gene. The length of the CDR3 is 12 residues. In DNA form, the CDR3 reads TGCGCCAGCAGCACAGGGGGCTATGGCTACACCTTC. Its protein is CASSTGGYGYTF.

The chain carries TRBV5-4 and TRBJ2-1; D is possibly TRBD1 (6 bases). The CDR3 extends over 16 amino acids. The germline CDR1 and CDR2 sequences are SGHNT and YYREEE (reference sequence). Trimming pared 4 bases from V and 4 bases from J, leaving 18 bases between. The CDR3 loop reads CASSLTPGHRYNEQFF. In DNA form, the CDR3 reads TGTGCCAGCAGCCTTACTCCGGGACACCGATACAATGAGCAGTTCTTC.

This chain uses TRBV19 with TRBJ1-1; D not certain. This CDR3 is 15 amino acids long. The ends were cut back, 5 bases at V and 1 base at J, with 14 bases in the middle. The V gene's germline CDR1 is LNHDA and CDR2 SQIVND (reference sequence). CDR3 coding DNA: TGTGCCAGTAGTCCCCGGGTTCTTACGAACACTGAAGCTTTCTTT. It encodes CASSPRVLTNTEAFF.

The V and J genes are TRBV7-2 and TRBJ2-7; possible D gene TRBD2, 5 bases. Germline V lookup: CDR1 SGHTA, CDR2 FQGNSA. The CDR3 is 13 residues long. The V and J ends lost 0 bases and 5 bases respectively, with 8 bases between them. CDR3 loop: CASSLAEGHEQYF. CDR3 nucleotide sequence: TGTGCCAGCAGCTTAGCTGAGGGCCACGAGCAGTACTTC.

The chain is built from TRBV29-1 and TRBJ2-3, with D perhaps matching TRBD2 (5 bases). The ends were cut back, 7 bases at V and 0 bases at J, with 17 bases in the middle. CDR1 and CDR2 from the germline V gene are SQVTM and ANQGSEA. The CDR3 runs 15 residues. In nucleotides, the CDR3 is TGCAGCGAAAGTCCACTAGGTCAGAGCACAGATACGCAGTATTTT. Protein product: CSESPLGQSTDTQYF.

V and J are TRBV14 and TRBJ1-2; 7 bases are shared with TRBD1. This CDR3 region has 15 residues. The ends lost 4 bases at V and 6 bases at J; junction bases unmatched: 11. CDR1 and CDR2 from the germline V gene are SGHDN and FVKESK. The CDR3 reads CASSLRQGGTNGYTF. Here the CDR3 DNA reads TGTGCCAGCAGCCTTCGACAGGGTGGAACTAATGGCTACACCTTC.

This clone has only a few counts. The chain has TRBV14 and TRBJ1-3, with TRBD1 matching 7 bases. V gave up 4 bases and J gave up 0 bases; unmatched junction bases: 6. In germline, CDR1 is SGHDN, CDR2 FVKESK. The CDR3 runs 16 residues. Written as DNA, the CDR3 is TGTGCCAGCAGCCTTCCGGGACAGACCTCTGGAAACACCATATATTTT. It encodes CASSLPGQTSGNTIYF.

The chain uses TRBV5-1 and TRBJ2-7, with TRBD2 matching 10 bases. The CDR3 is 18 amino acids. The ends lost 0 bases at V and 0 bases at J; junction bases unmatched: 9. The germline V gene encodes CDR1 SGHRS and CDR2 YFSETQ. The CDR3 nucleotides are TGCGCCAGCAGCTTGGCGGTTAGCGGGGGGTCTGACTCCTACGAGCAGTACTTC. This codes for CASSLAVSGGSDSYEQYF.

For the CDR3, the DNA is TGTGCCAGCAGCTTGGCCGGGTCCCTTGAGCAGTACTTC. Protein sequence: CASSLAGSLEQYF. The genes are TRBV5-4 and TRBJ2-7; no clear D gene. Looked up from germline, CDR1 is SGHNT and CDR2 is YYREEE (reference sequence). V was clipped by 0 bases and J by 7 bases, with 11 bases between them. This CDR3 has 13 amino acids. The complete variable domain, with remaining parts taken from reference TRBV5-4 and TRBJ2-7, reads ETGVTQSPTHLIKTRGQQVTLRCSSQSGHNTVSWYQQALGQGPQFIFQYYREEENGRGNFPPRFSGLQFPNYSSELNVNALELDDSALYLCASSLAGSLEQYFGPGTRLTVT.

The chain carries TRBV28 and TRBJ2-7, with 9 positions matching TRBD1. The germline CDR1 and CDR2 sequences are MDHEN and SYDVKM. The length of the CDR3 is 15 residues. After removal of 6 bases from V and 4 bases from J, the junction contained 10 bases not matched to a gene. CDR3 sequence (DNA): TGTGCCAGCAGGAGAGGAGGGACAGGGTTGTACGAGCAGTACTTC. This sequence encodes CASRRGGTGLYEQYF.

The V call is TRBV5-1, the J call TRBJ1-1, with D hard to call. CDR1 is SGHRS and CDR2 is YFSETQ in the germline V gene. This CDR3 contains 13 residues. The ends were cut back, 3 bases at V and 0 bases at J, with 6 bases in the middle. CDR3 protein: CASSSTLNTEAFF. The CDR3 nucleotides are TGCGCCAGCAGCTCCACTCTGAACACTGAAGCTTTCTTT.